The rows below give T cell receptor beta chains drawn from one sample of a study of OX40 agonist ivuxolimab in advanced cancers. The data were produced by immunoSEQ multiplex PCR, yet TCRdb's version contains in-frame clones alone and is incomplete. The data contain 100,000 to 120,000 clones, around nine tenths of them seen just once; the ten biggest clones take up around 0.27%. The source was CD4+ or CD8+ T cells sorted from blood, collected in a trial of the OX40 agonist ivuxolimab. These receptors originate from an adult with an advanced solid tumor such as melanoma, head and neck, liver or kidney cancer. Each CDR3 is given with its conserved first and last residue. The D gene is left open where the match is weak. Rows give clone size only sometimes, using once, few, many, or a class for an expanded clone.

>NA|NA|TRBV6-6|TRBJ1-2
CASSDLDSPGYTF
TGTGCCAGCAGCGATCTGGACAGTCCTGGCTACACCTTC
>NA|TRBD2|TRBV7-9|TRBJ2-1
CASSLGLAGGNEQFF
TGTGCCAGCAGCTTAGGGCTAGCGGGAGGCAATGAGCAGTTCTTC
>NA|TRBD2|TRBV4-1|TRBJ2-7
CASRYGLALGEQYF
TGCGCCAGCAGATACGGACTAGCCCTGGGCGAGCAGTACTTC
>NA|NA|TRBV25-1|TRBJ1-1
CASQRGEGMNTEAFF
TGTGCCAGCCAGAGGGGAGAGGGGATGAACACTGAAGCTTTCTTT
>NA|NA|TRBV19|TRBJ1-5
CASSLSLASAFNQPQHF
TGTGCCAGTAGTCTATCCCTGGCCAGTGCCTTCAATCAGCCCCAGCATTTT
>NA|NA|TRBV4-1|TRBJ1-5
CASSQEGGAEDQPQHF
TGCGCCAGCAGCCAAGAGGGGGGCGCGGAGGATCAGCCCCAGCATTTT
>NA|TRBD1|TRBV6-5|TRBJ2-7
CASSPDRASYEQYF
TGTGCCAGCAGCCCCGACAGGGCGTCCTACGAGCAGTACTTC
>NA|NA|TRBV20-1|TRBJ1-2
CSARDRRTF
TGCAGTGCTAGAGATCGACGCACCTTC
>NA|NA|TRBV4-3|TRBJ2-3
CASSQDNVKTDTQYF
TGCGCCAGCAGCCAAGATAACGTGAAGACAGATACGCAGTATTTT
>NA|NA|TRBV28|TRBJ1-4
CASSLGGTYEKLFF
TGTGCCAGCAGTTTGGGCGGTACTTATGAAAAACTGTTTTTT
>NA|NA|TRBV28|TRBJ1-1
CASSFGQLNTEAFF
TGTGCCAGCAGTTTTGGACAGTTGAACACTGAAGCTTTCTTT
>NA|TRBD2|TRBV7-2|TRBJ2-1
CASSLGLAGGQFF
TGTGCCAGCAGCTTAGGGCTAGCGGGAGGTCAGTTCTTC
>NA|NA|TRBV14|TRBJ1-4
CASSQDLGGAYREKLFF
TGTGCCAGCAGCCAAGATCTCGGGGGGGCTTATCGGGAAAAACTGTTTTTT
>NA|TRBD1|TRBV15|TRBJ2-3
CATSRDRPRGDTQYF
TGTGCCACCAGCAGAGATCGGCCCAGGGGGGATACGCAGTATTTT
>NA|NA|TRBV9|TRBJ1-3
CASSPTGHSGNTIYF
TGTGCCAGCAGCCCAACGGGGCACTCTGGAAACACCATATATTTT
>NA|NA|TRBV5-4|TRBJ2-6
CASNQGSAGANVLTF
TGTGCCAGCAACCAGGGATCCGCTGGGGCCAACGTCCTGACTTTC
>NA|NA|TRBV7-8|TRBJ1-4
CASSFSGTVNEKLFF
TGTGCCAGCAGCTTCTCCGGGACCGTAAATGAAAAACTGTTTTTT
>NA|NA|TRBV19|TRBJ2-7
CASSKARLSTGEQYF
TGTGCCAGTAGTAAAGCCCGCCTTTCGACCGGCGAGCAGTACTTC
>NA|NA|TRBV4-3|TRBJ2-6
CASSQQAGGQGFSGANVLTF
TGCGCCAGCAGCCAACAAGCGGGGGGACAGGGCTTCTCTGGGGCCAACGTCCTGACTTTC
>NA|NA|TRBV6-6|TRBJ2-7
CASSYSGRRDEQYF
TGTGCCAGCAGTTACTCGGGTCGCAGGGACGAGCAGTACTTC
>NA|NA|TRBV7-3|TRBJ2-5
CASSSTYQETQYF
TGTGCCAGCAGCTCCACGTACCAAGAGACCCAGTACTTC
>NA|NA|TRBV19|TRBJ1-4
CASSIQSTNEKLFF
TGTGCCAGTAGTATTCAGTCAACTAATGAAAAACTGTTTTTT
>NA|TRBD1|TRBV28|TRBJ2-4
CASSVRGLAKNIQYF
TGTGCCAGCAGTGTAAGGGGGCTAGCCAAAAACATTCAGTACTTC
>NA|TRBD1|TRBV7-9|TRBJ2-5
CASSTGTGVETQYF
TGTGCCAGCAGCACCGGGACAGGGGTGGAGACCCAGTACTTC
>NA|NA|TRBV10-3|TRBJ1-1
CAISGQQGTGTEAFF
TGTGCCATCAGTGGGCAACAGGGTACGGGCACTGAAGCTTTCTTT
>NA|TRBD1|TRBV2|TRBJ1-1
CASTDRDEAFF
TGTGCCAGCACGGACAGGGATGAAGCTTTCTTT
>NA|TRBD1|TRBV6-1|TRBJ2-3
CASSALQGRGTDTQYF
TGTGCCAGCAGTGCCCTACAGGGGCGGGGCACAGATACGCAGTATTTT
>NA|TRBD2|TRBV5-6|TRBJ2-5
CASSPRSGIWETQYF
TGTGCCAGCAGCCCAAGGAGCGGGATCTGGGAGACCCAGTACTTC
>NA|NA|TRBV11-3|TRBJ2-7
CASSPTGPSAEQYF
TGTGCCAGCAGCCCTACTGGGCCCAGCGCGGAGCAGTACTTC
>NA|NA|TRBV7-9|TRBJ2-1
CASSLYAEDNEQFF
TGTGCCAGCAGCTTATATGCGGAGGACAATGAGCAGTTCTTC
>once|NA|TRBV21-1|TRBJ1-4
CASIADRGRKEKLFF
TGTGCCAGCATCGCGGACAGGGGGCGAAAAGAAAAACTGTTTTTT
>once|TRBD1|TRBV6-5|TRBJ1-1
CASNTGGRGEAFF
TGTGCCAGCAACACAGGGGGTCGTGGTGAAGCTTTCTTT
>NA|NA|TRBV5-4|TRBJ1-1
CASSAGPPNTEAFF
TGTGCCAGCAGCGCCGGGCCCCCGAACACTGAAGCTTTCTTT
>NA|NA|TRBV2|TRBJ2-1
CASSEYPLVYNEQFF
TGTGCCAGCAGTGAGTATCCCCTCGTCTACAATGAGCAGTTCTTC
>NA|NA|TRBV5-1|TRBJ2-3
CASSLAATSTDTQYF
TGCGCCAGCAGCTTGGCCGCGACTAGCACAGATACGCAGTATTTT
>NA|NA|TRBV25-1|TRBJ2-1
CASSTPHYNEQFF
TGTGCCAGCAGTACACCTCACTACAATGAGCAGTTCTTC
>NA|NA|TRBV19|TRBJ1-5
CASRVTVYSNQPQHF
TGTGCCAGTAGAGTAACAGTGTATAGCAATCAGCCCCAGCATTTT
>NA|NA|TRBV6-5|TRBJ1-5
CASTRAGINQPQHF
TGTGCCAGCACGAGGGCAGGGATCAATCAGCCCCAGCATTTT
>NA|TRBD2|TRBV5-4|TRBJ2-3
CASSPRTSGGDTQYF
TGTGCCAGCAGCCCCCGGACTAGCGGGGGGGATACGCAGTATTTT
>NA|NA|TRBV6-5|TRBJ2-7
CASSYTSYEQYF
TGTGCCAGCAGTTACACCTCCTACGAGCAGTACTTC
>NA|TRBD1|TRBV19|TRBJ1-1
CASAWGTGRSTEAFF
TGTGCCAGTGCCTGGGGGACAGGGAGGAGCACTGAAGCTTTCTTT
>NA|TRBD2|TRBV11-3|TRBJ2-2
CASSSGGTGELFF
TGTGCCAGCAGTTCGGGGGGAACCGGGGAGCTGTTTTTT
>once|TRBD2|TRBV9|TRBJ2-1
CASSVAGGWNEQFF
TGTGCCAGCAGCGTAGCGGGAGGATGGAATGAGCAGTTCTTC
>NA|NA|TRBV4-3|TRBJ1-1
CASSQLGDTEAFF
TGCGCCAGCAGCCAACTTGGAGACACTGAAGCTTTCTTT
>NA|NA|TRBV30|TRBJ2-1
CAWTDGRRVTYNEQFF
TGTGCCTGGACAGACGGGCGCCGGGTGACCTACAATGAGCAGTTCTTC
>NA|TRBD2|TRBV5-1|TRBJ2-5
CASSLSSGGEETQYF
TGCGCCAGCAGCTTGAGTAGCGGGGGGGAAGAGACCCAGTACTTC
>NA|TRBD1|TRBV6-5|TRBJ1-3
CASRPTGGAGNTIYF
TGTGCCAGCAGGCCGACAGGGGGAGCTGGAAACACCATATATTTT
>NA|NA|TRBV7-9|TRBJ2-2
CASSFGPGPRSTGELFF
TGTGCCAGCAGCTTTGGGCCGGGCCCCAGGAGCACCGGGGAGCTGTTTTTT
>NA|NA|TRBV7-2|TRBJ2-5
CASSPQGPGGETQYF
TGTGCCAGCAGCCCACAGGGGCCAGGGGGGGAGACCCAGTACTTC
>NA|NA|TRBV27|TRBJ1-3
CASSSTAGNTIYF
TGTGCCAGCAGTTCGACAGCTGGAAACACCATATATTTT
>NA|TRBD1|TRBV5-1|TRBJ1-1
CASSLRQGATMNTEAFF
TGCGCCAGCAGCCTTCGACAGGGGGCGACGATGAACACTGAAGCTTTCTTT
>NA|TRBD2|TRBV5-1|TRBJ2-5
CASSIAGEKETQYF
TGCGCCAGCAGCATAGCGGGTGAAAAAGAGACCCAGTACTTC
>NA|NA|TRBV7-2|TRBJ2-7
CASSFPSSYEQYF
TGTGCCAGCAGCTTCCCGAGCTCCTACGAGCAGTACTTC
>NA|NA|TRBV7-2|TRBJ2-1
CASSLPTTNNEQFF
TGTGCCAGCAGCTTGCCGACTACTAACAATGAGCAGTTCTTC
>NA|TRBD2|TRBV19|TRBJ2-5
CASAGLAGGGETQYF
TGTGCCAGTGCCGGACTAGCGGGAGGGGGTGAGACCCAGTACTTC
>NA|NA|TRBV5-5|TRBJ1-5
CASSEGTLANQPQHF
TGTGCCAGCAGCGAAGGGACACTCGCAAATCAGCCCCAGCATTTT